This record concerns one TCR beta chain sequence. This sample is drawn from a study of blood T cell repertoires in COVID-19. Study-level background: Spain, Italy and the United States supplied samples that represented acute and convalescent COVID-19. T cells, B-cell-depleted T cells, or PBMCs supplied cDNA or gDNA.

Original data processing: Reference gene primer amplification gave nucleated cell count estimates. The method was immunoSEQ multiplex PCR; TCRdb's version includes in-frame clones alone and lacks a portion of them. That table is the source of V, J and clone size, and D and trimming were worked out from the DNA. The data hold around 220,000 clones, with approximately 87% observed a single time. The CDR3 is 15 residues long. The germline V and J ends were trimmed by 5 bases and 3 bases, with 13 bases remaining between them. Per germline, CDR1 MNHEY and CDR2 SVGEGT. The source material was peripheral blood. The chain uses TRBV6-2 or TRBV6-3 and TRBJ2-2; tentative D call: TRBD2 (7 bases). The receptor was isolated from a woman between 45 and 65 years old with acute or convalescent COVID-19. The CDR3 region is CASSRGGPYTGELFF. CDR3 in DNA: TGTGCCAGCAGTAGGGGGGGACCCTACACCGGGGAGCTGTTTTTT.